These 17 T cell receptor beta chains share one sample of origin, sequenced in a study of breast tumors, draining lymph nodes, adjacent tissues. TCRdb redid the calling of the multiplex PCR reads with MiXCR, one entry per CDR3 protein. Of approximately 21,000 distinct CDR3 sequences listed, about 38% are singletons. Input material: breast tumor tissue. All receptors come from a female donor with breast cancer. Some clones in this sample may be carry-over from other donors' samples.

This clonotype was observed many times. The CDR3 region is CATRNDTGLLVPPHTEVRYNEQFF. The CDR3 DNA is TGTGCCACCCGAAACGACACTGGTTTACTTGTCCCCCCACACACGGAGGTAAGGTACAATGAGCAGTTCTTC. The V call is TRBV24-1, the J call TRBJ2-1; possible D gene TRBD2, 5 bases. V lost 9 bases and J lost 4, with 45 bases in between. Per the germline V gene, CDR1 is KGHDR and CDR2 is SFDVKD. This CDR3 has 24 residues.

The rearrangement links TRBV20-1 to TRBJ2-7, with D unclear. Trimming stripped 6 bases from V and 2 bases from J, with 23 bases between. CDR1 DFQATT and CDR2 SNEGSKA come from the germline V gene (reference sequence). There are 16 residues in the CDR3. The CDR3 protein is CSAYVASSLGTYEQYF. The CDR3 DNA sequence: TGCAGTGCCTACGTGGCCAGCAGCTTAGGTACCTACGAGCAGTACTTC.

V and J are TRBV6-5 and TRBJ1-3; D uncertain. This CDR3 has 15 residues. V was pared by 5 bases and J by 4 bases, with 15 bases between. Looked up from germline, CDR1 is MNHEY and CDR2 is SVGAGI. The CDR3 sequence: CASSPVFTPGNTIYF. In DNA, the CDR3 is TGTGCCAGCAGTCCCGTCTTCACCCCAGGAAACACCATATATTTT.

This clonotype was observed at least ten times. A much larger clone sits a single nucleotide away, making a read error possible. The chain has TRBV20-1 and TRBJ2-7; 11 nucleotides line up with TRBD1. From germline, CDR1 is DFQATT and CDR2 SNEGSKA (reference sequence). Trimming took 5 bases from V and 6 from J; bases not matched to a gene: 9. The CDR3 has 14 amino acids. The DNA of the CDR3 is TGCAGTGCTTTACGGACAGGGGGCCTCTCCGAGCAGTACTTC. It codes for CSALRTGGLSEQYF.

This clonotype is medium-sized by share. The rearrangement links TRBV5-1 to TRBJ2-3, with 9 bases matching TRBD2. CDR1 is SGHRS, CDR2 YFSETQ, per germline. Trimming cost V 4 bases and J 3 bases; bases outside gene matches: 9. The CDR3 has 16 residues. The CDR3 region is CASSPNSGGWTDTQYF. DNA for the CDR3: TGCGCCAGCAGCCCAAATAGCGGGGGTTGGACAGATACGCAGTATTTT.

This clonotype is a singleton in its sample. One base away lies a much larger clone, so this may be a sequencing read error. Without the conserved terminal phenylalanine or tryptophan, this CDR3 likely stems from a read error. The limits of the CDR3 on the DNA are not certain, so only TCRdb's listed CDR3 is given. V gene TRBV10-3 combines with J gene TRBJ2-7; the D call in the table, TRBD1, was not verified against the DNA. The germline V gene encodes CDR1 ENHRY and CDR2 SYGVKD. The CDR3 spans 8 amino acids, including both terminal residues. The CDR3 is CATQGPAI.

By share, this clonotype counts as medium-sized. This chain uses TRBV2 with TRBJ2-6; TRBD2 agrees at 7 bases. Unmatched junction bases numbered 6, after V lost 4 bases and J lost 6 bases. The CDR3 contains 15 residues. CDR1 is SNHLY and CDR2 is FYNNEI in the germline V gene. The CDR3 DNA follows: TGTGCCAGCAGTGCTGGACTAGTTGAGGCCAACGTCCTGACTTTC. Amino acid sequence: CASSAGLVEANVLTF.

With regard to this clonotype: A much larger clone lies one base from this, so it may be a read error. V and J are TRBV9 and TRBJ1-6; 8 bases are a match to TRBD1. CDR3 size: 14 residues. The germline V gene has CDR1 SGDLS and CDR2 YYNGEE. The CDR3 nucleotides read TGTGCCAGCAGCGCGGGACAGGTGGCCGAACCCCTCCCCTTT. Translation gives CASSAGQVAEPLPF.

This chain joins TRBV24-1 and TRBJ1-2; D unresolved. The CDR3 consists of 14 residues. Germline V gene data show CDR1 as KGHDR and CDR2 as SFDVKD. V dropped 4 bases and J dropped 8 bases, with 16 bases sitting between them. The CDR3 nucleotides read TGTGCCACCAGTGACCCACTCCTTGGGCAGGGCTACACCTTC. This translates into CATSDPLLGQGYTF.

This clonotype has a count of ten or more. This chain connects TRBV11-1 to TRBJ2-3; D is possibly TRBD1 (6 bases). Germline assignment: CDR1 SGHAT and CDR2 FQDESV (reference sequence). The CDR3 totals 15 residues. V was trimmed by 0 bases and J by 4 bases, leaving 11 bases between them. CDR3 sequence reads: CASSLAGARPDTQYF. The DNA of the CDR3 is TGTGCCAGCAGCTTAGCGGGGGCCCGGCCAGATACGCAGTATTTT.

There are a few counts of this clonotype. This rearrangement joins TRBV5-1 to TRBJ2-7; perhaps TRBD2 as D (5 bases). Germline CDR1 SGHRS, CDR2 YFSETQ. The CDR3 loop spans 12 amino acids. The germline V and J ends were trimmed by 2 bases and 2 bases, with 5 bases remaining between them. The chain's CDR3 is CASSLAAYEQYF. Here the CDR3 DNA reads TGCGCCAGCAGCTTAGCGGCCTACGAGCAGTACTTC.

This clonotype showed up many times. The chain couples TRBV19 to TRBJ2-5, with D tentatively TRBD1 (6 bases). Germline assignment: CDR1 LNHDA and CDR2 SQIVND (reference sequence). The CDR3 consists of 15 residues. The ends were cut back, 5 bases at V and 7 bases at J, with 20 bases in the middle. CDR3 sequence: CASSPYPGQLGTQYF. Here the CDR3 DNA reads TGTGCCAGTAGTCCCTATCCGGGACAACTGGGGACCCAGTACTTC.

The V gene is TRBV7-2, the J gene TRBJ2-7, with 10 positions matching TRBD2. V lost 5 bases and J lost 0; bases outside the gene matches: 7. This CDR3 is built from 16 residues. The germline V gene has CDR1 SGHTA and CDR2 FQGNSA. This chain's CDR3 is CASSLRTSGTSYEQYF. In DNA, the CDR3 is TGTGCCAGCAGCCTAAGGACTAGCGGTACCTCCTACGAGCAGTACTTC. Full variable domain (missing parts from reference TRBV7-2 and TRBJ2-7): GAGVSQSPSNKVTEKGKDVELRCDPISGHTALYWYRQSLGQGLEFLIYFQGNSAPDKSGLPSDRFSAERTGGSVSTLTIQRTQQEDSAVYLCASSLRTSGTSYEQYFGPGTRLTVT.

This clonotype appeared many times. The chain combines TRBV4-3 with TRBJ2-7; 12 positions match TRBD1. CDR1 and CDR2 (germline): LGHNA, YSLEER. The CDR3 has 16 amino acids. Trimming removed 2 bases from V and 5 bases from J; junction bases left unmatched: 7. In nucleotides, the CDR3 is TGCGCCAGCAGCCAATCATCCGGGACAGGGGGCGACGAGCAGTACTTC. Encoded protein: CASSQSSGTGGDEQYF.

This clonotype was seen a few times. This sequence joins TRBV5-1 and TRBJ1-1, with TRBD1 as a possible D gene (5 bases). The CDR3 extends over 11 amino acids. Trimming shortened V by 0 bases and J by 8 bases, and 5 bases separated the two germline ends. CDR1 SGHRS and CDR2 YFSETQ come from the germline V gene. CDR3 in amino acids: CASSLAGEAFF. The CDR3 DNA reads TGCGCCAGCAGCTTGGCAGGGGAAGCTTTCTTT.

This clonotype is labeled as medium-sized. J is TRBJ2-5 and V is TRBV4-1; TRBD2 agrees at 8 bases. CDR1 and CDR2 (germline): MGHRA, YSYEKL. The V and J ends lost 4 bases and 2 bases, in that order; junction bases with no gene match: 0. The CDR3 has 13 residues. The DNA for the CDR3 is TGCGCCAGCAGCCCGGGGGGGCAAGAGACCCAGTACTTC. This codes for CASSPGGQETQYF.

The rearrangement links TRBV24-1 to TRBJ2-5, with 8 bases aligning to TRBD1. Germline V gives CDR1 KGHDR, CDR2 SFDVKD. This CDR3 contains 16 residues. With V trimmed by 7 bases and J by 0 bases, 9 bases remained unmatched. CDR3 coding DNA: TGTGCCACCAGCCCATGCGACAGGGGATACCAAGAGACCCAGTACTTC. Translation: CATSPCDRGYQETQYF.